The 16 T cell receptor beta chains listed next were all sequenced from one sample in a study of shared clonotypes between healthy human individuals. Profiling relied on immunoSEQ multiplex PCR, and the TCRdb table lists in-frame clones only, not all of them. This sample has roughly 330,000 clones, with 74% found just once. Sequenced material: memory CD4+ T cells sorted from blood. Indicated subset: CD45RA-negative fraction. All receptors derive from a young man in good health.

J is TRBJ2-7 and V is TRBV9; D is ambiguous. Trimming stripped 2 bases from V and 5 bases from J, with 17 bases between. CDR1 is SGDLS and CDR2 is YYNGEE in the germline V gene. This CDR3 has 15 residues. CDR3 loop: CASSVQADPGHEQYF. In DNA, the CDR3 is TGTGCCAGCAGCGTCCAAGCAGACCCGGGTCACGAGCAGTACTTC. Complete variable domain (other parts from reference TRBV9 and TRBJ2-7): DSGVTQTPKHLITATGQRVTLRCSPRSGDLSVYWYQQSLDQGLQFLIQYYNGEERAKGNILERFSAQQFPDLHSELNLSSLELGDSALYFCASSVQADPGHEQYFGPGTRLTVT.

The chain uses TRBV6-4 and TRBJ2-3; D is possibly TRBD2 (6 bases). Trimming cost V 4 bases and J 1 base, with 9 bases left between them. Germline-derived CDR1 and CDR2 are MRHNA and SNTAGT. The CDR3 has 14 residues. This CDR3 is CASSAAGGTDTQYF. CDR3 in DNA: TGTGCCAGCAGTGCAGCGGGTGGCACAGATACGCAGTATTTT.

This chain joins TRBV14 and TRBJ2-1, with no clear D. The germline CDR1 and CDR2 sequences are SGHDN and FVKESK. Trimming removed 0 bases from V and 9 bases from J, with 6 bases in between. The CDR3 runs to 12 residues. CDR3 nucleotides: TGTGCCAGCAGCCAAGATTGGGGTGAGCAGTTCTTC. It yields the protein CASSQDWGEQFF.

The rearrangement uses TRBV18 and TRBJ2-3, with 10 positions matching TRBD2. Germline lookup yields CDR1 KGHSH and CDR2 LQKENI. The CDR3 has 15 residues. Unmatched junction bases numbered 4, after V lost 3 bases and J lost 4 bases. The chain's CDR3 is CASSPLAGEPDTQYF. The CDR3 DNA follows: TGTGCCAGCTCACCTCTAGCGGGAGAGCCAGATACGCAGTATTTT.

The V and J genes are TRBV27 and TRBJ2-3; no clear D gene. The length of the CDR3 is 16 residues. Per the germline V gene, CDR1 is MNHEY and CDR2 is SMNVEV (reference sequence). Trimming stripped 0 bases from V and 4 bases from J, with 14 bases between. CDR3 in DNA: TGTGCCAGCAGTTTATCCGGAGATTTAAACGCAGATACGCAGTATTTT. It codes for CASSLSGDLNADTQYF.

CDR3 DNA: TGTGCCAGCAGCGAGAGGGCTAGCGGGAGCTACGAGCAGTACTTC. Its protein is CASSERASGSYEQYF. V usage is TRBV7-2 and J usage is TRBJ2-7, with 10 bases matching TRBD2. Trimming cost V 5 bases and J 3 bases; bases outside gene matches: 7. Germline-derived CDR1 and CDR2 are SGHTA and FQGNSA. CDR3 length: 15 residues.

This clone was counted a few times. This specimen includes other DNA sequences encoding the same CDR3. The V gene is TRBV18, the J gene TRBJ2-7, with 8 bases matching TRBD1. Germline V gene lookup returns CDR1 KGHSH and CDR2 LQKENI. V trimming: 3 bases; J trimming: 6 bases; junction bases outside the gene matches: 7. This CDR3 region has 14 residues. CDR3 residues: CASSPGQGAGEQYF. For the CDR3, the DNA is TGTGCCAGCTCACCTGGGCAGGGGGCGGGCGAGCAGTACTTC. The full variable domain, rest sourced from reference TRBV18 and TRBJ2-7, is NAGVMQNPRHLVRRRGQEARLRCSPMKGHSHVYWYRQLPEEGLKFMVYLQKENIIDESGMPKERFSAEFPKEGPSILRIQQVVRGDSAAYFCASSPGQGAGEQYFGPGTRLTVT.

This clone was counted many times. The genes are TRBV29-1 and TRBJ2-1; tentatively, D is TRBD1 (5 bases). This CDR3 spans 16 amino acids. Germline V gene data show CDR1 as SQVTM and CDR2 as ANQGSEA. V lost 6 bases, J lost 5 bases, and 23 bases lay in between. CDR3 protein: CSVASGWGMVNNEQFF. Here the CDR3 DNA reads TGCAGCGTCGCCTCGGGTTGGGGCATGGTGAACAATGAGCAGTTCTTC.

This chain uses TRBV11-2 with TRBJ2-7, with D maybe TRBD2 (6 bases). Germline V gene lookup returns CDR1 SGHAT and CDR2 FQNNGV. The V end was cut by 2 bases, the J end by 3 bases, with 11 bases between. This CDR3 spans 14 amino acids. This CDR3 is CASSLIRGNYEQYF. The DNA for the CDR3 is TGTGCCAGCAGCTTAATTCGGGGGAACTACGAGCAGTACTTC.

This chain joins TRBV5-4 and TRBJ2-5, with TRBD1 as a possible D gene (5 bases). This CDR3 has 15 residues. Trimming removed 1 base from V and 1 base from J, with 11 bases in between. Germline V CDR1 and CDR2: SGHNT, YYREEE (reference sequence). CDR3 sequence reads: CASSLRQGFQETQYF. CDR3 DNA: TGTGCCAGCAGCTTGAGGCAGGGCTTCCAAGAGACCCAGTACTTC.

This clone was seen ten or more times. The chain recombines TRBV11-2 with TRBJ2-1, with D unresolved. CDR1 SGHAT and CDR2 FQNNGV come from the germline V gene. The CDR3 loop spans 14 amino acids. The ends were cut back, 3 bases at V and 7 bases at J, with 13 bases in the middle. The CDR3 loop reads CASSLIGPSNEQFF. The CDR3 nucleotides read TGTGCCAGCAGCTTGATAGGGCCTTCGAATGAGCAGTTCTTC.

CDR3 DNA sequence: TGTGCCAGCAGCCCGGATGGCGGGAGGGGTTACAATGAGCAGTTCTTC. Its protein is CASSPDGGRGYNEQFF. This sequence joins TRBV5-4 and TRBJ2-1; 9 bases are shared with TRBD2. V was clipped by 4 bases and J by 4 bases; unmatched bases: 9. The CDR3 covers 16 residues. The V gene's germline CDR1 is SGHNT and CDR2 YYREEE (reference sequence). Full variable domain (missing parts from reference TRBV5-4 and TRBJ2-1): ETGVTQSPTHLIKTRGQQVTLRCSSQSGHNTVSWYQQALGQGPQFIFQYYREEENGRGNFPPRFSGLQFPNYSSELNVNALELDDSALYLCASSPDGGRGYNEQFFGPGTRLTVL.

The CDR3 region is CASSSHGPRGDEQFF. The DNA of the CDR3 is TGTGCCAGCAGCTCCCATGGCCCCAGGGGGGATGAGCAGTTCTTC. The chain carries TRBV5-5 and TRBJ2-1, with a tentative D call TRBD1 (7 bases). The CDR3 totals 15 residues. CDR1 is SGHKS and CDR2 is YYEKEE in the germline V gene (reference sequence). Trimming left V 3 bases short and J 8 bases short, with 18 bases between.

In regard to this clone: In the same sample, other DNA sequences code for this CDR3. This chain joins TRBV7-9 and TRBJ2-3; D is undetermined. Germline CDR1 reads SEHNR; CDR2 reads FQNEAQ (reference sequence). This CDR3 spans 13 amino acids. V was clipped by 1 base and J by 1 base, with 3 bases between them. The CDR3 DNA sequence: TGTGCCAGCAGCTTAGATGGCACAGATACGCAGTATTTT. Its translation: CASSLDGTDTQYF.

This chain connects TRBV13 to TRBJ2-1; D remains unclear. With 3 bases removed from V and 9 bases from J, the gap between germline ends came to 6 bases. The length of the CDR3 is 11 residues. From germline, CDR1 is PRHDT and CDR2 FYEKMQ (reference sequence). CDR3: CASSFKREQFF. The CDR3 DNA sequence: TGTGCCAGCAGCTTTAAGCGTGAGCAGTTCTTC.

The chain combines TRBV11-3 with TRBJ2-3, with D perhaps given as TRBD1 or TRBD2 (5 bases each). CDR3 length equals 13 residues. Germline CDR1 and CDR2: SGHNT and YENEEA. V was pared by 4 bases and J by 5 bases, with 10 bases between. Here the CDR3 DNA reads TGTGCCAGCAGCTCGCTGGGGGTAGATACGCAGTATTTT. It yields the protein CASSSLGVDTQYF.